Below, 16 T cell receptor beta chains from the same sample are listed, as sequenced in a study of shared clonotypes between healthy human individuals. Naive-designated CD8 cells lacked CD45RO, were positively enriched for CCR7, and omitted terminally differentiated effector memory CD45RA+ cells. Measured with immunoSEQ multiplex PCR; TCRdb has only the in-frame clones, and not every one. The sample lists about 2 million clones, about 95% occurring once. The sample comprised naive CD8+ T cells sorted from blood. The receptors were sampled from a man aged 18 to 30 in good health.

This chain joins TRBV9 and TRBJ1-2, with D perhaps TRBD1 (6 bases). CDR1 is SGDLS and CDR2 is YYNGEE in the germline V gene. The V gene lost 0 bases and the J gene lost 2 bases, with 17 bases spanning the gap. This CDR3 is built from 17 residues. CDR3 sequence reads: CASSVGFGGRANYGYTF. For the CDR3, the DNA is TGTGCCAGCAGCGTAGGGTTCGGGGGGCGGGCGAACTATGGCTACACCTTC.

The CDR3 bases are TGTGCCAGCAGTGGACCACAGGGACTCGTCGAGCAGTACTTC. It is translated as CASSGPQGLVEQYF. J is TRBJ2-7 and V is TRBV2; either TRBD1 or TRBD2 may supply D (6 bases each). Germline-derived CDR1 and CDR2 are SNHLY and FYNNEI. V dropped 4 bases and J dropped 6 bases, with 16 bases sitting between them. The CDR3 contains 14 residues.

This chain links TRBV29-1 with TRBJ1-1; D may be TRBD1 (6 bases). This CDR3 comprises 13 residues. Germline values: CDR1 SQVTM, CDR2 ANQGSEA. Trimming removed 6 bases from V and 1 base from J, with 12 bases in between. The CDR3 region is CSVLRGGNTEAFF. In nucleotides, the CDR3 is TGCAGCGTCCTCAGGGGAGGGAACACTGAAGCTTTCTTT.

The CDR3 sequence: CASSQDPPHAEGNTIYF. CDR3 in DNA: TGCGCCAGCAGCCAAGACCCCCCCCACGCGGAAGGAAACACCATATATTTT. J is TRBJ1-3 and V is TRBV4-1; D is uncertain. The CDR3 consists of 17 residues. The germline V gene has CDR1 MGHRA and CDR2 YSYEKL. The ends were cut back, 0 bases at V and 4 bases at J, with 16 bases in the middle.

The V call is TRBV5-1, the J call TRBJ2-1; 8 bases match TRBD2. The CDR3 runs to 15 residues. Per the germline V gene, CDR1 is SGHRS and CDR2 is YFSETQ. V shed 4 bases, J shed 5 bases, and the junction held 8 bases outside the gene matches. This CDR3 reads CASSPEGTRDNEQFF. The CDR3, as DNA: TGCGCCAGCAGCCCGGAAGGGACTAGGGACAATGAGCAGTTCTTC.

The V call is TRBV4-1, the J call TRBJ2-7, with a possible D match to TRBD2 (7 bases). Germline-derived CDR1 and CDR2 are MGHRA and YSYEKL. The V and J ends lost 1 base and 2 bases respectively, with 15 bases between them. The CDR3 runs 16 residues. CDR3 sequence: CASSQVKGGGTYEQYF. CDR3 DNA sequence: TGCGCCAGCAGCCAAGTGAAGGGGGGAGGGACCTACGAGCAGTACTTC.

The gene calls are TRBV6-6 and TRBJ1-3; TRBD1 is a possible D gene (5 bases). CDR1 is MNHNY, CDR2 SVGAGI, per germline (reference sequence). CDR3 size: 16 residues. V gave up 0 bases and J gave up 4 bases, with 13 bases separating them. The CDR3 coding sequence is TGTGCCAGCAGTTACTCGACCAGGGAGGCGGGAAACACCATATATTTT. It encodes CASSYSTREAGNTIYF.

The chain has TRBV15 and TRBJ2-2, with D possibly matching TRBD1 (5 bases). V lost 1 base and J 3 bases, leaving 9 bases between the germline ends. The germline V gene has CDR1 LNHNV and CDR2 YYDKDF (reference sequence). The CDR3 runs to 15 residues. In DNA, the CDR3 is TGTGCCACCAGCAGAGGACAGACCGACACCGGGGAGCTGTTTTTT. Translated, it gives CATSRGQTDTGELFF.

J is TRBJ2-6 and V is TRBV7-9; D remains unclear. V lost 4 bases, J lost 4 bases, and 20 bases lay in between. The CDR3 spans 18 residues. The germline V gene encodes CDR1 SEHNR and CDR2 FQNEAQ (reference sequence). The CDR3 DNA reads as TGTGCCAGCAGCTCCGTCATGCTTGCCCCACGGGGGGCCAACGTCCTGACTTTC. Encoded protein: CASSSVMLAPRGANVLTF.

The chain combines TRBV28 with TRBJ1-4; no clear D gene. From germline, CDR1 is MDHEN and CDR2 SYDVKM. This CDR3 has 13 residues. The germline V and J ends were trimmed by 6 bases and 5 bases, with 10 bases remaining between them. CDR3 bases: TGTGCCAGCAGGGAAATATCAAATGAAAAACTGTTTTTT. Encoded protein: CASREISNEKLFF.

V and J are TRBV29-1 and TRBJ2-7, with 10 bases matching TRBD1. With V trimmed by 3 bases and J by 2 bases, 4 bases remained unmatched. The CDR3 is made up of 14 amino acids. Germline loops: CDR1 SQVTM, CDR2 ANQGSEA. CDR3 bases: TGCAGCGTTGACCTGACAGGGGGCACCTACGAGCAGTACTTC. It specifies CSVDLTGGTYEQYF.

V gene TRBV6-5 combines with J gene TRBJ1-1, with D uncertain. CDR3 size: 10 residues. V gave up 4 bases and J gave up 11 bases, with 8 bases separating them. Germline loops: CDR1 MNHEY, CDR2 SVGAGI. The CDR3, as DNA: TGTGCCAGCAGTTCAAGCGGGGCTTTCTTT. Protein sequence: CASSSSGAFF.

The chain links TRBV7-9 to TRBJ2-7, with 11 bases lining up with TRBD1. Germline assignment: CDR1 SEHNR and CDR2 FQNEAQ (reference sequence). This CDR3 region has 13 residues. With V trimmed by 9 bases and J by 3 bases, 4 bases remained unmatched. DNA for the CDR3: TGTGCCAGGACTGGGACAGGGGGCTACGAGCAGTACTTC. Residues: CARTGTGGYEQYF.

The rearrangement links TRBV15 to TRBJ1-1; TRBD1 is a possible D gene (5 bases). Germline V lookup: CDR1 LNHNV, CDR2 YYDKDF (reference sequence). V dropped 0 bases and J dropped 3 bases, with 11 bases sitting between them. CDR3 length equals 15 residues. Written as DNA, the CDR3 is TGTGCCACCAGCAGAGATCAGATAGGGGACACTGAAGCTTTCTTT. It encodes CATSRDQIGDTEAFF. Together with reference TRBV15 and TRBJ1-1, the CDR3 gives the full variable domain: DAMVIQNPRYQVTQFGKPVTLSCSQTLNHNVMYWYQQKSSQAPKLLFHYYDKDFNNEADTPDNFQSRRPNTSFCFLDIRSPGLGDTAMYLCATSRDQIGDTEAFFGQGTRLTVV.

This sequence joins TRBV2 and TRBJ2-2; TRBD1 matches 8 bases. The length of the CDR3 is 14 residues. CDR1 is SNHLY, CDR2 FYNNEI, per germline. V gave up 7 bases and J gave up 4 bases; unmatched junction bases: 5. The CDR3 nucleotides are TGTGCCAGCACCACAGGGGGAGGCACCGGGGAGCTGTTTTTT. Translating gives CASTTGGGTGELFF.

The chain recombines TRBV5-5 with TRBJ2-2; no firm D call. The CDR3 covers 12 residues. CDR1 and CDR2 (germline): SGHKS, YYEKEE (reference sequence). V was trimmed by 1 base and J by 4 bases, leaving 2 bases between them. In DNA form, the CDR3 reads TGTGCCAGCAGCTTGATCACCGGGGAGCTGTTTTTT. It is translated as CASSLITGELFF.